This paragraph covers one T cell receptor beta chain sequence. The entry originates in a study of T cells in Graves' hyperthyroidism and ophthalmopathy. Trimming cost V 2 bases and J 3 bases, with 14 bases left between them. The CDR3 sequence is 15 residues long. Germline lookup yields CDR1 MNHEY and CDR2 SVGEGT. RNA transcripts served as the template for amplifying TCR beta CDR3 regions. The HTBI primer set served for first-round RT-PCR of the TCR CDR3. TCRdb reprocessed the multiplex PCR reads with MiXCR, giving one entry per CDR3 protein. The table shows a few hundred thousand distinct CDR3 sequences, with more than 20% occurring only once. If no ophthalmopathy progression occurred within 18 months, Graves' hyperthyroidism was stable. Any patient presenting with uncontrolled infection, other autoimmune disease, pregnancy or lactation was left out.

Sequenced material: blood. V usage is TRBV6-2 or TRBV6-3 and J usage is TRBJ2-7; weak D call: TRBD1 (6 bases). This TCR was sampled from a man aged 45-65 years with Graves' hyperthyroidism. The chain's CDR3 is CASSYTRGFLYEQYF. The CDR3 region has the DNA TGTGCCAGCAGTTACACCAGGGGTTTCCTCTACGAGCAGTACTTC.